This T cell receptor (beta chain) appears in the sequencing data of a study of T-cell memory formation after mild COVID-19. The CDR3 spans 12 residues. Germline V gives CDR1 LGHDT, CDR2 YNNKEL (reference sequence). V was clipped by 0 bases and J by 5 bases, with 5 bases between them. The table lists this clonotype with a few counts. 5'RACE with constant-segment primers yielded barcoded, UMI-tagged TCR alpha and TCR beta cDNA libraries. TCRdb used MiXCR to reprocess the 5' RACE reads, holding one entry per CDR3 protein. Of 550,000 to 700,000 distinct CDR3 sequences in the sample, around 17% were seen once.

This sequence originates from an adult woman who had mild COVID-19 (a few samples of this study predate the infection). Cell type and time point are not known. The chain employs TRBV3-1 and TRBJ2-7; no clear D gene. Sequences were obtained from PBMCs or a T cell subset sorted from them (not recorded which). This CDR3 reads CASSQEEHEQYF. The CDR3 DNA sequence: TGTGCCAGCAGCCAAGAGGAACACGAGCAGTACTTC.